Each of the 26 T cell receptor beta chains below was sequenced from the same sample in a study of blood T cell repertoires in COVID-19. The protocol was immunoSEQ multiplex PCR, while the TCRdb copy is restricted to in-frame clones and leaves out a portion. The table lists tens of thousands of clones, 80% to 95% of them singletons. The source material was peripheral blood. The origin of the receptors is a human donor with active COVID-19. The donor label of this sample is uncertain.

The J gene is TRBJ1-2, the V gene TRBV19; 7 nucleotides agree with TRBD1. The J segment lost 2 bases and the V segment lost 2 bases, leaving 5 bases of the junction unmatched. The CDR3 sequence is 15 residues long. Germline-derived CDR1 and CDR2 are LNHDA and SQIVND (reference sequence). CDR3: CASSIRRDRNYGYTF. CDR3 DNA: TGTGCCAGTAGTATACGCCGGGACAGAAACTATGGCTACACCTTC.

The rearrangement joins TRBV4-2 to TRBJ2-1; 11 positions agree with TRBD2. V trimming: 4 bases; J trimming: 2 bases; junction bases outside the gene matches: 16. The CDR3 has 20 residues. CDR1 LGHNA and CDR2 YNFKEQ come from the germline V gene. The CDR3 reads CASSPLGASGGLPTYNEQFF. CDR3 nucleotide sequence: TGTGCCAGCAGCCCACTCGGGGCTAGCGGGGGGTTACCTACCTACAATGAGCAGTTCTTC.

CDR3 loop: CASSVGTPKRNEKLFF. The CDR3 coding sequence is TGTGCCAGCAGCGTCGGGACACCCAAACGTAATGAAAAACTGTTTTTT. The gene calls are TRBV7-3 and TRBJ1-4; D is possibly TRBD1 (6 bases). The germline gives CDR1 SGHTA, CDR2 FQGTGA. This CDR3 comprises 16 residues. With 5 bases removed from V and 4 bases from J, the gap between germline ends came to 17 bases.

This chain joins TRBV6-5 and TRBJ1-1; D is uncertain. Germline values: CDR1 MNHEY, CDR2 SVGAGI. V lost 2 bases to trimming and J lost 4 bases, with 14 bases between them. CDR3 size: 15 residues. CDR3 sequence: CASSYKFSEGTEAFF. The CDR3 DNA reads TGTGCCAGCAGTTACAAATTTTCGGAGGGCACTGAAGCTTTCTTT.

V usage is TRBV19 and J usage is TRBJ1-2; tentative D call: TRBD1 (5 bases). Germline V gene lookup returns CDR1 LNHDA and CDR2 SQIVND (reference sequence). CDR3 length: 16 residues. The V gene lost 3 bases and the J gene lost 3 bases, with 17 bases spanning the gap. CDR3 in DNA: TGTGCCAGTAGTATGTACCCCCAGGGATCCGACTATGGCTACACCTTC. This sequence encodes CASSMYPQGSDYGYTF.

This chain uses TRBV5-1 with TRBJ2-3, with TRBD1 identical over 12 bases. V lost 4 bases, J lost 5 bases, and 11 bases stayed unmatched. CDR3 length: 17 residues. Germline V lookup: CDR1 SGHRS, CDR2 YFSETQ. The CDR3 region has the DNA TGCGCCAGCAGCGGTTTAATGGGACAGGGGGCAATAGATACGCAGTATTTT. Residues: CASSGLMGQGAIDTQYF.

This chain connects TRBV3-1 (or the pseudogene TRBV3-2) to TRBJ1-4; TRBD1 is a possible D gene (6 bases). The CDR3 extends over 14 amino acids. The V gene's germline CDR1 is LGHDT and CDR2 YNNKEL (reference sequence). V was trimmed by 6 bases and J by 3 bases, leaving 11 bases between them. CDR3 DNA sequence: TGTGCCAGCAGACAGGGTCCGGCTAATGAAAAACTGTTTTTT. Translating gives CASRQGPANEKLFF.

The chain couples TRBV7-8 to TRBJ1-1; 7 positions match TRBD1. V trimming: 2 bases; J trimming: 3 bases; junction bases outside the gene matches: 9. This CDR3 is built from 16 residues. The germline V gene has CDR1 SGHVS and CDR2 FQNEAQ. The CDR3, as DNA: TGTGCCAGCAGCTTATTAGCAGGGGGTTACGACACTGAAGCTTTCTTT. Translated: CASSLLAGGYDTEAFF.

The V gene is TRBV7-2, the J gene TRBJ2-5; the match to TRBD2 covers 14 bases. The CDR3 length is 16 residues. The J segment lost 2 bases and the V segment lost 5 bases, leaving 4 bases of the junction unmatched. Germline CDR1 reads SGHTA; CDR2 reads FQGNSA. The CDR3 is CASSLRLAGGQETQYF. CDR3 in DNA: TGTGCCAGCAGCCTCCGACTAGCGGGGGGGCAAGAGACCCAGTACTTC.

The chain couples TRBV5-4 to TRBJ2-7, with D maybe TRBD2 (7 bases). The CDR3 runs to 14 residues. Between the trimmed V and J ends, which lost 0 bases and 4 bases, there was a span of 11 bases. From germline, CDR1 is SGHNT and CDR2 YYREEE (reference sequence). In DNA form, the CDR3 reads TGTGCCAGCAGCTTGGGGGGGGGCGGGTACGAGCAGTACTTC. Translation: CASSLGGGGYEQYF.

The chain has TRBV21-1 and TRBJ1-5. TRBV21-1 is shown as a pseudogene. CDR3 length: 16 amino acids. The DNA of the CDR3 is TGTGCCAGCAGCAAAGCCCGGGGATGTAACAATCAGCCCCAGCATTTT. Translating it yields CASSKARGCNNQPQHF.

V gene TRBV6-1 combines with J gene TRBJ2-1; weak D call: TRBD2 (6 bases). The V end lost 1 base, the J end lost 10 bases, and 11 bases lay between the germline ends. Germline loops: CDR1 MNHNS, CDR2 SASEGT. CDR3 length: 13 amino acids. The CDR3: CASSEVEGGEQFF. The DNA for the CDR3 is TGTGCCAGCAGTGAAGTGGAGGGAGGCGAGCAGTTCTTC.

As DNA, the CDR3 is TGTGCCAGCAGCTGGGGAGGACAGGGGGCGAAGAATTCACCCCTCCACTTT. It codes for CASSWGGQGAKNSPLHF. The V gene is TRBV5-6, the J gene TRBJ1-6, with 11 bases lining up with TRBD1. The V segment lost 3 bases and the J segment 7 bases; nucleotides outside the gene matches: 9. CDR3 length: 17 amino acids. CDR1 and CDR2 (germline): SGHDT, YYEEEE.

The genes are TRBV3-1 (or the pseudogene TRBV3-2) and TRBJ2-2, with 14 bases identical to TRBD2. Looked up from germline, CDR1 is LGHDT and CDR2 is YNNKEL (reference sequence). V dropped 0 bases and J dropped 2; count of bases not matched to a gene: 8. This CDR3 contains 20 residues. CDR3 residues: CASSQDPRLAGGLNTGELFF. In DNA form, the CDR3 reads TGTGCCAGCAGCCAAGATCCCCGACTAGCGGGGGGGCTTAACACCGGGGAGCTGTTTTTT.

The chain links TRBV4-1 to TRBJ2-1; weak D call: TRBD1 (6 bases). CDR1 is MGHRA and CDR2 is YSYEKL in the germline V gene. The ends were cut back, 4 bases at V and 6 bases at J, with 7 bases in the middle. The CDR3 runs 12 residues. In DNA, the CDR3 is TGCGCCAGCAGCCTGACAGGCAATGAGCAGTTCTTC. This translates into CASSLTGNEQFF.

V usage is TRBV3-1 (or the pseudogene TRBV3-2) and J usage is TRBJ2-7; a possible D gene is TRBD2 (6 bases). V lost 4 bases and J lost 3, with 13 bases in between. Germline lookup yields CDR1 LGHDT and CDR2 YNNKEL (reference sequence). The CDR3 totals 14 residues. CDR3 sequence: CASSPRDSDYEQYF. The CDR3 bases are TGTGCCAGCAGCCCCCGGGACTCCGACTACGAGCAGTACTTC.

V gene TRBV10-2 combines with J gene TRBJ1-1; D not resolved. The CDR3 length is 11 residues. CDR1 WSHSY and CDR2 SAAADI come from the germline V gene. Trimming removed 5 bases from V and 4 bases from J, with 5 bases in between. The CDR3 protein is CASSSSTEAFF. DNA for the CDR3: TGCGCCAGCAGTTCGTCCACTGAAGCTTTCTTT.

This clone was picked up one time. The chain carries TRBV3-1 (or the pseudogene TRBV3-2) and TRBJ2-5, with 7 bases matching TRBD1. Unmatched junction bases numbered 5, after V lost 1 base and J lost 6 bases. This CDR3 is built from 14 residues. The germline V gene has CDR1 LGHDT and CDR2 YNNKEL (reference sequence). CDR3 nucleotide sequence: TGTGCCAGCAGCCAAGGGGTAGGGGGCCAGACCCAGTACTTC. It codes for CASSQGVGGQTQYF.

The CDR3 sequence is CATSTGGNYNEQFF. The CDR3 DNA reads TGTGCCACCAGTACCGGGGGGAACTACAATGAGCAGTTCTTC. The genes are TRBV24-1 and TRBJ2-1, with 7 bases fitting TRBD2. The CDR3 has 14 residues. Germline V gives CDR1 KGHDR, CDR2 SFDVKD. The junction had 4 bases not matched to a gene; V was cut back by 6 bases and J by 3 bases.

Here the CDR3 DNA reads TGTGCCAGCAGCTCACCTTTGTCCGGGTCCTCCGGGGAGCTGTTTTTT. Translation gives CASSSPLSGSSGELFF. The rearrangement joins TRBV5-4 to TRBJ2-2; D ambiguous. The CDR3 has 16 residues. Trimming took off 3 bases at V and 6 bases at J, with 18 bases between the two ends. Germline V CDR1 and CDR2: SGHNT, YYREEE (reference sequence).

V usage is TRBV9 and J usage is TRBJ2-5, with 10 bases aligning to TRBD2. CDR3 length equals 16 residues. Germline V gene lookup returns CDR1 SGDLS and CDR2 YYNGEE. The V gene end was trimmed by 4 bases and the J gene end by 5 bases; junction bases not matched to a gene: 11. CDR3 sequence (DNA): TGTGCCAGCAGCCCTAGGGTTAGCGGGGGGCATGAGACCCAGTACTTC. Translating it yields CASSPRVSGGHETQYF.

V gene TRBV6-2 or TRBV6-3 combines with J gene TRBJ2-7, with 7 bases lining up with TRBD1. CDR1 and CDR2 (germline): MNHEY, SVGEGT. There are 16 residues in the CDR3. Trimming at V came to 2 bases and at J to 0 bases, leaving 7 bases not matched to a gene. For the CDR3, the DNA is TGTGCCAGCAGTTACGCCAACTACAGGGGCTCCTACGAGCAGTACTTC. Translating gives CASSYANYRGSYEQYF.

The chain couples TRBV9 to TRBJ2-1; 10 bases line up with TRBD1. Looked up from germline, CDR1 is SGDLS and CDR2 is YYNGEE. The ends lost 3 bases at V and 2 bases at J; junction bases unmatched: 5. The CDR3 consists of 16 residues. Written as DNA, the CDR3 is TGTGCCAGCAGCGCACGCGGACAGGGGGCCTACAATGAGCAGTTCTTC. This codes for CASSARGQGAYNEQFF.

This clone was observed once. The V call is TRBV11-2, the J call TRBJ2-5, with 7 positions matching TRBD2. The junction had 7 bases not matched to a gene; V was cut back by 3 bases and J by 3 bases. The V gene's germline CDR1 is SGHAT and CDR2 FQNNGV. The CDR3 extends over 15 amino acids. CDR3 loop: CASSFLLGGEETQYF. CDR3 bases: TGTGCCAGCAGCTTCTTACTGGGGGGGGAAGAGACCCAGTACTTC.

The chain employs TRBV11-3 and TRBJ2-3; possible D gene TRBD1, 6 bases. This CDR3 region has 14 residues. Trimming stripped 3 bases from V and 0 bases from J, with 7 bases between. Germline loops: CDR1 SGHNT, CDR2 YENEEA. DNA of the CDR3: TGTGCCAGCAGCTTGGGGGCGAGCACAGATACGCAGTATTTT. Translating it yields CASSLGASTDTQYF. Together with reference TRBV11-3 and TRBJ2-3, the CDR3 gives the full variable domain: EAGVVQSPRYKIIEKKQPVAFWCNPISGHNTLYWYLQNLGQGPELLIRYENEEAVDDSQLPKDRFSAERLKGVDSTLKIQPAELGDSAVYLCASSLGASTDTQYFGPGTRLTVL.

The chain joins TRBV14 to TRBJ1-1, with 9 bases matching TRBD1. J lost 5 bases, V lost 4 bases, and 5 bases had no gene match. The CDR3 loop spans 14 amino acids. Germline V CDR1 and CDR2: SGHDN, FVKESK. The DNA of the CDR3 is TGTGCCAGCAGCCTGGACAGGGGAGCAACTGAAGCTTTCTTT. Protein sequence: CASSLDRGATEAFF.